A single T cell receptor beta chain is shown here with its context. This sample is drawn from a study of blood T cell repertoires in COVID-19. Turning to the study itself: Spain, Italy and the United States supplied samples that represented acute and convalescent COVID-19. From T cells, B-cell-depleted T cells, or PBMCs came the material, which was cDNA or gDNA.

CDR3 length equals 16 residues. CDR1 and CDR2 from the germline V gene are SEHNR and FQNEAQ (reference sequence). Deletions cut 1 base from V and 0 bases from J, with 13 bases between. The assay was immunoSEQ multiplex PCR, and TCRdb's table has in-frame clones only and misses some. The profile shows just over 350,000 clones, 86% of them singletons. This rearrangement joins TRBV7-9 to TRBJ2-7, with TRBD1 as a possible D gene (6 bases). The clonotype comes from a woman between 55 and 75 years old with COVID-19, enrolled during active disease. The sample was peripheral blood. CDR3 sequence reads: CASSLVPGDGSYEQYF. The DNA for the CDR3 is TGTGCCAGCAGCTTAGTTCCAGGGGACGGCTCCTACGAGCAGTACTTC.